Sequencing of this T cell receptor beta chain was carried out in a study of identical twins. Trimming stripped 8 bases from V and 1 base from J, with 8 bases between. Germline lookup yields CDR1 MNHEY and CDR2 SMNVEV (reference sequence). CDR3 size: 13 residues. The cDNA had a unique molecular identifier and a template-switch universal primer site. TCRdb itself ran the 5' RACE reads through MiXCR, one entry per CDR3 protein. The profile shows about 1.7 million distinct CDR3 sequences, under 35% of them singletons. Of note for this clonotype: Its target is not known.

Study observations and caveats: Cross-sectional statistical analysis was relied on for the conclusions, without the same donors being followed. Cord blood's abundant beta clonotypes had fewer insertions, unlike memory repertoires.

The chain joins TRBV27 to TRBJ2-2; D is uncertain. This TCR derives from a newborn girl in good health. The specimen sequenced was cord blood. CDR3: CASASQNTGELFF. The CDR3 bases are TGTGCCAGCGCCTCTCAGAACACCGGGGAGCTGTTTTTT.